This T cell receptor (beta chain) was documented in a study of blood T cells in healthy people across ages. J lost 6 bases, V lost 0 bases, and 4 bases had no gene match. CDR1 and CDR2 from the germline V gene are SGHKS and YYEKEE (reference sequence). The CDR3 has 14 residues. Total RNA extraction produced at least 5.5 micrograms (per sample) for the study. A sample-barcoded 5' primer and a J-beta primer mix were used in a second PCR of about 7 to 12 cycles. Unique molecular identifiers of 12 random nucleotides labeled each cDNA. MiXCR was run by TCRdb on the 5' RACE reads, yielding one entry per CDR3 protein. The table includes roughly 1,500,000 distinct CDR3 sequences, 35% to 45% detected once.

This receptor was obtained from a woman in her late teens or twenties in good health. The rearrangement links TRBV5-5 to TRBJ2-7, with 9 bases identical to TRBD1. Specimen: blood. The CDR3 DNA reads TGTGCCAGCAGCTTGGTGGGACAGGGTTCCGAGCAGTACTTC. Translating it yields CASSLVGQGSEQYF.